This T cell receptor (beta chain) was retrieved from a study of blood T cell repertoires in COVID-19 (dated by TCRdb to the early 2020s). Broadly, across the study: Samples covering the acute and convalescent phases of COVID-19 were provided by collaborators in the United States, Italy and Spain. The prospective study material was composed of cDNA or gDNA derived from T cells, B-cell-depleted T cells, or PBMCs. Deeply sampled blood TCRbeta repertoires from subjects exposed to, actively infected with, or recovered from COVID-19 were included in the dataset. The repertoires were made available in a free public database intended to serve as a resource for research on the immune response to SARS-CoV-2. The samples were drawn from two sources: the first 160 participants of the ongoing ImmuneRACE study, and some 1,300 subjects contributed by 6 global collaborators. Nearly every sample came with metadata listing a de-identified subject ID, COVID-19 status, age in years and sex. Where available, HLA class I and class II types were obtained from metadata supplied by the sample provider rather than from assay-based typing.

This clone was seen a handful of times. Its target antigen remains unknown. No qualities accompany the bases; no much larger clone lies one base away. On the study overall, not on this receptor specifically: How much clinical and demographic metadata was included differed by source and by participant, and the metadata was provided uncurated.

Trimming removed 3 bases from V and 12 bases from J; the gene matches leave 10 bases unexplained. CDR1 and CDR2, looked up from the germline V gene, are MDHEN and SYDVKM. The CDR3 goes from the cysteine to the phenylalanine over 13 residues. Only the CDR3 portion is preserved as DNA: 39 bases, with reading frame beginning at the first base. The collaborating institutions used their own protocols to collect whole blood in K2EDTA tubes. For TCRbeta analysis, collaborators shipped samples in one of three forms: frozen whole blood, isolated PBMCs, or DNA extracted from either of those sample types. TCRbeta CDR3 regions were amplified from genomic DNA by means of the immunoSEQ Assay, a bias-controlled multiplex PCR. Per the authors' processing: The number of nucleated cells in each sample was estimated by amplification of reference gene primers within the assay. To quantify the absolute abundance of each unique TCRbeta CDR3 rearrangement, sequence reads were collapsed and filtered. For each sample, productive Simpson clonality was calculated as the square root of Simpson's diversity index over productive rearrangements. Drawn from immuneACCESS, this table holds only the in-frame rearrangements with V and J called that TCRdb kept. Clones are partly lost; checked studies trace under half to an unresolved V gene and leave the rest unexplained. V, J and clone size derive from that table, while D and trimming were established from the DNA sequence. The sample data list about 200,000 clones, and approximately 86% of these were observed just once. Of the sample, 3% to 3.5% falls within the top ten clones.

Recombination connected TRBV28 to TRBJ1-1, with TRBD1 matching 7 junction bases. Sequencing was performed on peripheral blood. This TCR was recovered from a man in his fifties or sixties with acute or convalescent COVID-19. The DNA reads TGTGCCAGCAGTTTCTCGGGGACAGTGTCGTCTTTCTTT. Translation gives CASSFSGTVSSFF.